Described below is a single T cell receptor (beta chain) sequence and its context. This clone has a handful of counts. No cognate antigen has been identified for it. Base-call qualities are not available, and no considerably larger clone is one nucleotide away. Via the germline V gene, CDR1 is SGHVS and CDR2 FQNEAQ. V ends up 3 bases short and J 5 bases short, with an unmatched junction base count of 10. From the cysteine through the phenylalanine, the CDR3 covers 16 amino acids. Of the read, only the CDR3 DNA is kept; its 48 bases are in frame from base 1. TCR beta libraries were generated from genomic DNA with the immunoSEQ kit, following the manufacturer's recommendations. To prepare libraries, a first multiplex PCR with proprietary primers was run, followed by a second PCR that added unique barcodes, and a bead cleanup was done after each round. Each sample batch included a kit-provided positive control reaction and a negative control reaction. The final libraries were assessed on an Agilent 4200 TapeStation D1000 ScreenTape, pooled by volume, and quantified by qPCR. Sequencing was performed on an Illumina NextSeq500 with a MidOutput 150-cycle cartridge, and 156 Read1 and 15 Index1 cycles were run with kit custom primers. The pooled library was loaded at approximately 0.98 pM with approximately 18% PhiX control spiked in. Processing in the source paper ran as follows. Vendor-processed data were analyzed in R, and a clonotype was defined as all T cells sharing the same CDR3 nucleotide sequence. In the clone abundance analyses, frequencies were normalized to the 10,000 most abundant clones in each sample. Public T cell clones, which averaged fewer than five per sample, were excluded before analysis. Tumor-enriched and baseline blood-enriched clonotypes were defined by at least a 32-fold difference in abundance between compartments. A beta-binomial differential abundance model was applied to find clonotypes that expanded or contracted between blood time points. Tumor-blood repertoire similarity was measured with the Baroni-Urbani and Buser coefficient, and group comparisons used two-tailed Wilcoxon tests in R. In TCRdb, the immuneACCESS table is reduced to in-frame sequences with V and J assigned. These tables do not hold every clone; where another copy was compared, an unresolved V gene accounts for under half, and the others remain unexplained. The V and J calls and clone size are taken from that table; D and trimming were inferred from the DNA. This sample has about 150,000 clones in its table, and about 88% of those were observed once. Around 12% of the sample comes from the top ten.

The data are from a study of radiation and T cells in renal cell carcinoma (dated by TCRdb to 2020 to 2022). Regarding the research as a whole: Samples came from a clinical trial, in which primary renal cell carcinomas received 15 Gy stereotactic body radiation therapy followed by nephrectomy 4 weeks later. A total of approximately 53 samples underwent TCR beta sequencing, made up of some 26 tumors and about 27 peripheral blood samples. A total of roughly 3,900,000 unique CDR3 nucleotide sequences, encoding around 2.7 million unique CDR3 amino acid sequences, were found across all 50 or so samples. Summary of the overall study and its limitations: In blood, the top tumor clonotypes increased between baseline and 2 weeks post-radiation and then shrank by 4 weeks, which suggests that tumor-resident clones expanded only transiently. No pretreatment tumor biopsies were available, so the baseline intratumoral presence of clonotypes could not be determined. Blood repertoire dynamics were not followed beyond 4 weeks after treatment. Because the trial had a single-armed design, the trial could not examine how radiation dose or scheduling affected the TCR repertoire.

The time point label on this specimen signifies: baseline pretreatment blood. The label giving this sample's treatment or condition can be read as: 15 Gy SBRT to primary tumor, nephrectomy 4 weeks later. To track tumor-enriched clonotypes, serial peripheral blood was sampled from radiation-treated patients at baseline and at 2 weeks and 4 weeks after SBRT. Renal cell carcinoma with clear cell pathology was present in all patients. The QIAamp DNA Blood Mini Kit (Qiagen) was used to prepare genomic DNA for TCR sequencing. Only samples passing all quality control checks were included in the analyses. The source was blood, collected from a patient whose treatment included radiotherapy and nephrectomy. The chain employs TRBV7-8 and TRBJ1-1; 9 of the junction bases match TRBD1. The origin of this receptor is a woman aged 45-65 years with renal cell carcinoma. The DNA sequence is given as TGTGCCAGCAGCTTCGGGACAGGGAATCGGGGAACTGAAGCTTTCTTT. It codes for CASSFGTGNRGTEAFF.